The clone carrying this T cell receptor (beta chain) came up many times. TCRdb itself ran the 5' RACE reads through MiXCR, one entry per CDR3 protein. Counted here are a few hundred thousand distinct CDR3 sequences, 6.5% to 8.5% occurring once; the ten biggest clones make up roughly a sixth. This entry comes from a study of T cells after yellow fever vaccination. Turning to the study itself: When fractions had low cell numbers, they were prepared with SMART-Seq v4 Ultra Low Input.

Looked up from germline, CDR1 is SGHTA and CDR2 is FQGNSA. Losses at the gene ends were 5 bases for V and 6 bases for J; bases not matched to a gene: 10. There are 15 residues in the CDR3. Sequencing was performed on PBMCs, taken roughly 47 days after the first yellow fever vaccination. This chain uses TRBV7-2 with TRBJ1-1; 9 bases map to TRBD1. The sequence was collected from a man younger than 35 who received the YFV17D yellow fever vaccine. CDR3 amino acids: CASSIYGTGIAEAFF. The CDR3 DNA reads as TGTGCCAGCAGCATCTACGGGACAGGGATTGCTGAAGCTTTCTTT. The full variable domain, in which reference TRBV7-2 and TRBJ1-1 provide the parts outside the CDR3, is GAGVSQSPSNKVTEKGKDVELRCDPISGHTALYWYRQSLGQGLEFLIYFQGNSAPDKSGLPSDRFSAERTGGSVSTLTIQRTQQEDSAVYLCASSIYGTGIAEAFFGQGTRLTVV.